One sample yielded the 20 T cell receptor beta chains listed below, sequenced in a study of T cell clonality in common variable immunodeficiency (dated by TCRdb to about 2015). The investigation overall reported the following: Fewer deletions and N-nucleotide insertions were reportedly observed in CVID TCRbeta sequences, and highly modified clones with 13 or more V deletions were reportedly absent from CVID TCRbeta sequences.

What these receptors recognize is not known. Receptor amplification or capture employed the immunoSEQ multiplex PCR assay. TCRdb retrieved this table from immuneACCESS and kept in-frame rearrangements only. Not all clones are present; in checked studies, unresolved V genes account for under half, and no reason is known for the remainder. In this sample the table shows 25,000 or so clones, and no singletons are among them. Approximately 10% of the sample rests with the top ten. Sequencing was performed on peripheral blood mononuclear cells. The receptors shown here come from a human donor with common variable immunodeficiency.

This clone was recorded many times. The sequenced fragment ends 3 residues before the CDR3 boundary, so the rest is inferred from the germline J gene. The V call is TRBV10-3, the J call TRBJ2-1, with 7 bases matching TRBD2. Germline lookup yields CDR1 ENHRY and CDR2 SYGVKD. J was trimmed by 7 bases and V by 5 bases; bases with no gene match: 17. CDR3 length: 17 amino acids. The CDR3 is CAISSPTSAGEVNEQFF. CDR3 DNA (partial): TGTGCCATCAGTTCGCCGACGAGCGCGGGGGAGGTGAATGAG.

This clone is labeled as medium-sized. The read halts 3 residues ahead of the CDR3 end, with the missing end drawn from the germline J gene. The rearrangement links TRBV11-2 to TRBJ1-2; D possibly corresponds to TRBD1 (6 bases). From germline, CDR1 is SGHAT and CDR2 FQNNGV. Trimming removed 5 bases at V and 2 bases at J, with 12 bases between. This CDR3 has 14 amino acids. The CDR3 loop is CASSAMQGNYGYTF. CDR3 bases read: TGTGCCAGCAGCGCCATGCAGGGGAACTATGGC. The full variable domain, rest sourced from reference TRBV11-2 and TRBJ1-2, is EAGVAQSPRYKIIEKRQSVAFWCNPISGHATLYWYQQILGQGPKLLIQFQNNGVVDDSQLPKDRFSAERLKGVDSTLKIQPAKLEDSAVYLCASSAMQGNYGYTFGSGTRLTVV.

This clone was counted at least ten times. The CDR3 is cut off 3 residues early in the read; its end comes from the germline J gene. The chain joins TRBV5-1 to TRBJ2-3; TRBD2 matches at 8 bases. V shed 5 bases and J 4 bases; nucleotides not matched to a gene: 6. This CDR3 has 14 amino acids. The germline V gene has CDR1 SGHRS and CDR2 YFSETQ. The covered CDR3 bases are TGCGCCAGCAGGTCGGGGGGGACCCCAGATACG. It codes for CASRSGGTPDT. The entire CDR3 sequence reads CASRSGGTPDTQYF.

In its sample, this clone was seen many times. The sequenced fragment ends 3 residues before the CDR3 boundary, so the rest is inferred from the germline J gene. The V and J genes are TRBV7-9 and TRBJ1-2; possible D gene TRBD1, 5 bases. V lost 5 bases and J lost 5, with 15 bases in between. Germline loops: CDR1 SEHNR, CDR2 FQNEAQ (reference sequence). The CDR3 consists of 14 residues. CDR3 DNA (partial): TGTGCCAGCAGCCCCCTTTCTCCAGGGTATGGC. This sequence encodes CASSPLSPGYG. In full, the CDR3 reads CASSPLSPGYGYTF.

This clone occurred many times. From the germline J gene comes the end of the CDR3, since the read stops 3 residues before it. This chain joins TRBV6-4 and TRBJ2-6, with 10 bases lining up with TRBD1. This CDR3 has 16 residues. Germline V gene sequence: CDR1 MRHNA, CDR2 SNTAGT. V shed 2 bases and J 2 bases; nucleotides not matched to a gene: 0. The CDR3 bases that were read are TGTGCCAGCAGTGACGGGACAGGGGCTGGGGCCAACGTC. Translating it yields CASSDGTGAGANV. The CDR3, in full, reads CASSDGTGAGANVLTF.

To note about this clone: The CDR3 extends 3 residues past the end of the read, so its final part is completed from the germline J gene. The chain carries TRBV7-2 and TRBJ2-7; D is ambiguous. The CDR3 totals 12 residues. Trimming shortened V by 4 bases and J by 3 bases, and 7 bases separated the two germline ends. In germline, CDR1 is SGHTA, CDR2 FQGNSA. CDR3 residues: CASSYSGYEQYF. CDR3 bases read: TGTGCCAGCAGCTACTCGGGCTACGAG.

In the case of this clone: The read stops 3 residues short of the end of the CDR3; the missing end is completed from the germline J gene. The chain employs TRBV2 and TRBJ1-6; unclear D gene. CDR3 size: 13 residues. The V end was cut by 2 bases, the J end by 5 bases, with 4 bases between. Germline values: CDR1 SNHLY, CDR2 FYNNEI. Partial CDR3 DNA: TGTGCCAGCAGTGAACAGAATAATTCACCC. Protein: CASSEQNNSP. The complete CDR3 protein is CASSEQNNSPLHF. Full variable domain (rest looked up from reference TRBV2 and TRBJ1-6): EPEVTQTPSHQVTQMGQEVILRCVPISNHLYFYWYRQILGQKVEFLVSFYNNEISEKSEIFDDQFSVERPDGSNFTLKIRSTKLEDSAMYFCASSEQNNSPLHFGNGTRLTVT.

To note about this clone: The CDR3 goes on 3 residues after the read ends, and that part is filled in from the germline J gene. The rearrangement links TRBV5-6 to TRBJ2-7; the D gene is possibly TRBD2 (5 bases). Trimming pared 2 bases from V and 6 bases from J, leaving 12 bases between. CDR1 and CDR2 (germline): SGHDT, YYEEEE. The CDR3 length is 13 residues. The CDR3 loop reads CASSLRGPLEQYF. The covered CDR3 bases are TGTGCCAGCAGCTTACGAGGGCCCCTCGAG.

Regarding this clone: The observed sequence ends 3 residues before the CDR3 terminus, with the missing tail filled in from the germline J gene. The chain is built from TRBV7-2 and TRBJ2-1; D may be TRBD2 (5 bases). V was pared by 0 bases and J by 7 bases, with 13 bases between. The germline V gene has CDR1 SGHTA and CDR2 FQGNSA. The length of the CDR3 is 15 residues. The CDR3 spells CASSLASGWENEQFF. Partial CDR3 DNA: TGTGCCAGCAGCTTAGCCTCGGGGTGGGAGAATGAG.

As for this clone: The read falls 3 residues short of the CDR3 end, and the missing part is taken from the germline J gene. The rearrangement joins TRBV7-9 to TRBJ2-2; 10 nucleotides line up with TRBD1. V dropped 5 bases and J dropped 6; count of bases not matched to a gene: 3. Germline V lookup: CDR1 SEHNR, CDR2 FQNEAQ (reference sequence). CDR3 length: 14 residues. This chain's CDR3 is CASSRGQGAGELFF. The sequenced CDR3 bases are TGTGCCAGCAGCCGAGGACAGGGGGCCGGGGAG.

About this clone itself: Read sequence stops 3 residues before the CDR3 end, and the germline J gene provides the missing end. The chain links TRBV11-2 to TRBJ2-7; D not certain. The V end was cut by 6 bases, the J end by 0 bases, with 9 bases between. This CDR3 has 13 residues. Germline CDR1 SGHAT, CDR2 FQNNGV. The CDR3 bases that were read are TGTGCCAGCAGTTTCCGGGTCTCCTACGAG. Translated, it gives CASSFRVSYE. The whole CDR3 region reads CASSFRVSYEQYF.

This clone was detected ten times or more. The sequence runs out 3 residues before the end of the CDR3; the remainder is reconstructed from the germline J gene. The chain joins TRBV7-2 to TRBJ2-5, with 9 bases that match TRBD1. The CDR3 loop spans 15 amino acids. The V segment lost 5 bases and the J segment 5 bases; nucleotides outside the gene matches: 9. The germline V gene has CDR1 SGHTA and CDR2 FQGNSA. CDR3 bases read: TGTGCCAGCAGCGACCGGGACAGGGTCGGGGAGACC. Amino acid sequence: CASSDRDRVGET. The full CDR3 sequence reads CASSDRDRVGETQYF.

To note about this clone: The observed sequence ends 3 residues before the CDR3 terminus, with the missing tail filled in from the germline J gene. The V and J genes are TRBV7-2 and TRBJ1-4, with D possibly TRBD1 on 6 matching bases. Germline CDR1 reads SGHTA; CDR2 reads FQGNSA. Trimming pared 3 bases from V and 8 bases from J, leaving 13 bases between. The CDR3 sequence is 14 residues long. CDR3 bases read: TGTGCCAGCAGCTTGGTCGGGGGGCAAGAAAAA. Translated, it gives CASSLVGGQEK. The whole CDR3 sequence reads CASSLVGGQEKLFF.

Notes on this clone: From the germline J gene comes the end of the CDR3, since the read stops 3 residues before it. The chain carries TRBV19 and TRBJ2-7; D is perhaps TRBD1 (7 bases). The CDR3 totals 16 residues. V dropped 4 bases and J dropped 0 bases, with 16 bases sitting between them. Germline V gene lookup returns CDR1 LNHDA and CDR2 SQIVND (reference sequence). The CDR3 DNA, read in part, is TGTGCCAGTAGTAGGACCTCAGGGGGGAGCTCCTACGAG. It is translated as CASSRTSGGSSYE. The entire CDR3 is CASSRTSGGSSYEQYF.

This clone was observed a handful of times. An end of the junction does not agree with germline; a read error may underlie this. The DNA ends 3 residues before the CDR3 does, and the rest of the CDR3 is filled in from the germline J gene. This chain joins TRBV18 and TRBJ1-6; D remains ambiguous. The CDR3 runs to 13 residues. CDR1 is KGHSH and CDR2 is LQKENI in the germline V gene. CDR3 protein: CASSPTNKSPLHF. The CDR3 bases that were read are TGTGCCAGTTCACCGACAAATAAGTCACCC. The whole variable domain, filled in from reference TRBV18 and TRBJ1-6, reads NAGVMQNPRHLVRRRGQEARLRCSPMKGHSHVYWYRQLPEEGLKFMVYLQKENIIDESGMPKERFSAEFPKEGPSILRIQQVVRGDSAAYFCASSPTNKSPLHFGNGTRLTVT.

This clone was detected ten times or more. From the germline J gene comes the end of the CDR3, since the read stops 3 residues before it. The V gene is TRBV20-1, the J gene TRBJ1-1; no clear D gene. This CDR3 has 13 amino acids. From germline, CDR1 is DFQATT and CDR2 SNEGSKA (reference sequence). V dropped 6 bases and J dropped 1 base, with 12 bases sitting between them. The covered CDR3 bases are TGCAGTGCCTTATCCGGGTCGAACACTGAA. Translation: CSALSGSNTE. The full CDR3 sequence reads CSALSGSNTEAFF.

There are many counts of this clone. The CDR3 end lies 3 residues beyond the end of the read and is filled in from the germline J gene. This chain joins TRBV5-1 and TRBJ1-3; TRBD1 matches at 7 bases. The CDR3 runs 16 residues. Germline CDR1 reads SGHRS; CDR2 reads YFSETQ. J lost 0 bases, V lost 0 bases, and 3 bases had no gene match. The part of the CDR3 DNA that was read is TGCGCCAGCAGCTTGGCCTGGGACAGCTCTGGAAACACC. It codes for CASSLAWDSSGNT. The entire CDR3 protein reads CASSLAWDSSGNTIYF.

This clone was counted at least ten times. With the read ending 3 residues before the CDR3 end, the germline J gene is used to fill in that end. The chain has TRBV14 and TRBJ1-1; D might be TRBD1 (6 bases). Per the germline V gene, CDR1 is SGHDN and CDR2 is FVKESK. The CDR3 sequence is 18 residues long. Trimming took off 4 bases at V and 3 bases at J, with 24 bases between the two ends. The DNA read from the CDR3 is TGTGCCAGCAGCCCAATCTCGTGGCAGGGGAGACGAGACACTGAA. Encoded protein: CASSPISWQGRRDTE. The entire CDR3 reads CASSPISWQGRRDTEAFF. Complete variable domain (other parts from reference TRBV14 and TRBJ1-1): EAGVTQFPSHSVIEKGQTVTLRCDPISGHDNLYWYRRVMGKEIKFLLHFVKESKQDESGMPNNRFLAERTGGTYSTLKVQPAELEDSGVYFCASSPISWQGRRDTEAFFGQGTRLTVV.

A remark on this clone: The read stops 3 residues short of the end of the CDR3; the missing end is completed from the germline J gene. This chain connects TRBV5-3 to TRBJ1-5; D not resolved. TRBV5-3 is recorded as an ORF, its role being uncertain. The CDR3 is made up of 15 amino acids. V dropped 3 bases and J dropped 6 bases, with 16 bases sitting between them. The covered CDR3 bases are TGTGCCAGAAGCTCGTCCCCAGGATCAGCTCAGCCC. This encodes CARSSSPGSAQP. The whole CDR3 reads CARSSSPGSAQPQHF.

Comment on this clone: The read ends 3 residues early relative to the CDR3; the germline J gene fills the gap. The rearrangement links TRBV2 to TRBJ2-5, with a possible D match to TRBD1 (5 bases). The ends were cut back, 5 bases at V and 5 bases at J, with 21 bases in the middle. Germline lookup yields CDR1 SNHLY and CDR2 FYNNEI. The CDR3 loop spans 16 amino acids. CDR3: CASSSRDSLNRETQYF. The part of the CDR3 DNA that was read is TGTGCCAGCAGTTCCCGAGACAGCCTCAACAGGGAGACC.